Presented here are 22 T cell receptor beta chains from one specimen sequenced in a study of T-cell reconstitution after alpha-beta-depleted transplantation in children. TCRbeta library construction was performed incorporating unique molecular identifiers. MiXCR was run by TCRdb on the PCR reads, yielding one entry per CDR3 protein. Among hundreds of thousands of distinct CDR3 sequences, under 30% were seen once, and the ten largest hold 4.5% to 5.5%. Sequences were derived from PBMCs, mostly from graft donor cells, sampled 360 days after TCRalphabeta/CD19-depleted stem cell transplant. The receptors derive from a female patient between 2 and 15 years old who had a stem cell transplant for congenital amegakaryocytic thrombocytopenia, so the T cells may come from the graft donor.

This clonotype has only a few counts. V gene TRBV27 combines with J gene TRBJ2-1; TRBD2 aligns across 8 bases. Germline loops: CDR1 MNHEY, CDR2 SMNVEV (reference sequence). J lost 3 bases, V lost 3 bases, and 1 base had no gene match. The CDR3 length is 14 residues. The CDR3 here is CASSFSGVYNEQFF. DNA for the CDR3: TGTGCCAGCAGTTTTAGCGGGGTCTACAATGAGCAGTTCTTC.

This clonotype was picked up a small number of times. The V call is TRBV6-1, the J call TRBJ2-1; unclear D gene. This CDR3 is built from 13 residues. V was pared by 9 bases and J by 7 bases, with 16 bases between. CDR1 and CDR2 (germline): MNHNS, SASEGT. The CDR3 DNA follows: TGTGCCAGTCTTGATGGGTTCGGTAATGAGCAGTTCTTC. Its protein is CASLDGFGNEQFF.

This chain connects TRBV7-9 to TRBJ1-2, with 9 bases identical to TRBD1. Per germline, CDR1 SEHNR and CDR2 FQNEAQ (reference sequence). Trimming cost V 5 bases and J 2 bases; bases outside gene matches: 3. CDR3 size: 14 residues. The CDR3 coding sequence is TGTGCCAGCAGCCAAGGACAGGGGAACTATGGCTACACCTTC. Its protein is CASSQGQGNYGYTF.

The J gene is TRBJ1-1, the V gene TRBV5-1; 7 nucleotides align to TRBD1. Germline V gene sequence: CDR1 SGHRS, CDR2 YFSETQ. V was pared by 3 bases and J by 4 bases, with 12 bases of the junction left unmatched. This CDR3 has 16 residues. The CDR3 protein is CASSWGDSSVFTEAFF. In nucleotides, the CDR3 is TGCGCCAGCAGCTGGGGGGACAGCTCGGTATTCACTGAAGCTTTCTTT.

This clonotype has only a few counts. The chain employs TRBV7-2 and TRBJ2-5; the D gene is possibly TRBD1 (5 bases). The length of the CDR3 is 13 residues. Germline values: CDR1 SGHTA, CDR2 FQGNSA. V lost 7 bases, J lost 6 bases, and 15 bases lay in between. The CDR3 loop reads CASTTSGAQTQYF. CDR3 coding DNA: TGTGCCAGCACCACGTCTGGGGCACAGACCCAGTACTTC.

This clonotype was recorded a few times. The chain has TRBV4-2 and TRBJ2-1; TRBD2 agrees at 8 bases. CDR3 length equals 16 residues. Trimming took 4 bases from V and 10 from J; bases not matched to a gene: 15. Germline V lookup: CDR1 LGHNA, CDR2 YNFKEQ. The CDR3 nucleotides read TGTGCCAGCAGCCCCGGCCTAGCGGGTGAGTGGGGGGAGCAGTTCTTC. This gives the protein CASSPGLAGEWGEQFF.

This sequence joins TRBV5-6 and TRBJ2-1, with a possible D match to TRBD2 (5 bases). This CDR3 contains 15 residues. V shed 4 bases and J shed 6 bases, with 17 bases lying between them. The germline V gene encodes CDR1 SGHDT and CDR2 YYEEEE. CDR3 residues: CASSPAASRPNEQFF. The CDR3 DNA reads TGTGCCAGCAGCCCGGCGGCTAGCCGGCCCAATGAGCAGTTCTTC.

CDR3 sequence reads: CASSLLQGDEQYF. In DNA, the CDR3 is TGTGCCAGCAGCTTATTACAGGGGGACGAGCAGTACTTC. The rearrangement links TRBV7-9 to TRBJ2-7; 8 bases line up with TRBD1. V was pared by 2 bases and J by 5 bases, with 2 bases of the junction left unmatched. In germline, CDR1 is SEHNR, CDR2 FQNEAQ (reference sequence). The CDR3 covers 13 residues.

This clonotype showed up just a few times. This chain uses TRBV5-1 with TRBJ2-7; D uncertain. This CDR3 is built from 15 residues. Germline CDR1 SGHRS, CDR2 YFSETQ. V lost 3 bases and J 6 bases, leaving 19 bases between the germline ends. The CDR3 here is CASSYIGPQVGEQYF. The DNA of the CDR3 is TGCGCCAGCAGCTACATCGGACCCCAGGTCGGCGAGCAGTACTTC.

The chain has TRBV10-3 and TRBJ2-3; TRBD2 matches at 8 bases. Trimming took 6 bases from V and 0 from J; bases not matched to a gene: 8. This CDR3 comprises 16 residues. In germline, CDR1 is ENHRY, CDR2 SYGVKD. CDR3 in DNA: TGTGCCATCAGCCCGACGACTAGCGCGAGCACAGATACGCAGTATTTT. Its protein product is CAISPTTSASTDTQYF.

About this clonotype: Being one base from a much bigger clone, this may be a read error. The chain has TRBV29-1 and TRBJ2-1; D perhaps matches TRBD1 (5 bases). V was cut by 5 bases and J by 6 bases, with 17 bases left in between. The CDR3 spans 14 residues. The V gene's germline CDR1 is SQVTM and CDR2 ANQGSEA. CDR3 sequence (DNA): TGCAGCGTTCCCCGCAGAGATAGGGGCAATGAGCAGTTCTTC. Residues: CSVPRRDRGNEQFF.

With regard to this clonotype: Relative to the germline gene, one junction end is altered; a read error may explain this. The chain has TRBV30 and TRBJ1-1; D gene uncertain. Germline CDR1 GTSNPN, CDR2 SVGIG (reference sequence). The CDR3 contains 15 residues. The CDR3 loop reads CAWRDGRGPNTEVFF. The CDR3 bases are TGTGCCTGGAGGGACGGGCGAGGGCCGAACACTGAAGTTTTCTTT.

The chain joins TRBV6-1 to TRBJ1-2; 11 nucleotides agree with TRBD1. Germline trimming cut 5 bases from V and 6 bases from J; bases unmatched to any gene: 11. Germline V gives CDR1 MNHNS, CDR2 SASEGT. The CDR3 contains 16 residues. CDR3 region: CASSLRPGQGDDGYTF. The CDR3 DNA reads TGTGCCAGCAGTTTACGACCGGGACAGGGGGACGATGGCTACACCTTC.

This clonotype was detected many times. This sequence joins TRBV6-5 and TRBJ1-5, with D perhaps TRBD1 (5 bases). The germline V and J ends were trimmed by 2 bases and 1 base, with 15 bases remaining between them. This CDR3 has 17 residues. Germline V gene data show CDR1 as MNHEY and CDR2 as SVGAGI. CDR3 protein: CASSYIVGQGSNQPQHF. The CDR3 DNA reads TGTGCCAGCAGTTACATCGTTGGCCAGGGCAGCAATCAGCCCCAGCATTTT.

This clonotype was detected a few times. This chain joins TRBV9 and TRBJ2-6; the match to TRBD1 covers 7 bases. CDR3 length equals 17 residues. The germline V gene has CDR1 SGDLS and CDR2 YYNGEE. V lost 1 base to trimming and J lost 3 bases; unmatched junction nucleotides: 7. In DNA form, the CDR3 reads TGTGCCAGCAGCGTAACAGGGGTCGGCTATGGGGCCAACGTCCTGACTTTC. This encodes CASSVTGVGYGANVLTF.

The chain combines TRBV12-3 or TRBV12-4 with TRBJ2-3, with D uncertain. V was clipped by 4 bases and J by 4 bases, with 6 bases between them. This CDR3 is built from 12 residues. The CDR3 region has the DNA TGTGCCAGCAGTTATGTCCCAGATACGCAGTATTTT. It encodes CASSYVPDTQYF.

This clonotype was recorded a few times. The rearrangement links TRBV4-1 to TRBJ2-5; 9 nucleotides agree with TRBD1. Looked up from germline, CDR1 is MGHRA and CDR2 is YSYEKL. The CDR3 covers 15 residues. V lost 1 base and J lost 4; bases outside the gene matches: 4. CDR3 coding DNA: TGCGCCAGCAGCCAAGTACAGGGGGCGGTAGAGACCCAGTACTTC. Encoded protein: CASSQVQGAVETQYF.

There are a few counts of this clonotype. The CDR3 spells CSVGPSMIGPNRGEQYF. DNA of the CDR3: TGCAGCGTGGGACCCTCTATGATCGGTCCCAACAGGGGCGAGCAGTACTTC. The V gene is TRBV29-1, the J gene TRBJ2-7, with 7 bases aligning to TRBD1. Germline assignment: CDR1 SQVTM and CDR2 ANQGSEA. The V gene end was trimmed by 6 bases and the J gene end by 6 bases; junction bases not matched to a gene: 23. CDR3 length equals 17 residues.

V usage is TRBV7-2 and J usage is TRBJ2-7, with D perhaps assigned TRBD1 or TRBD2 (5 bases each). Germline V gives CDR1 SGHTA, CDR2 FQGNSA. V gave up 5 bases and J gave up 3 bases, with 14 bases separating them. This CDR3 is 14 amino acids long. CDR3 DNA sequence: TGTGCCAGCAGCCCACTAGGGACCCGCTACGAGCAGTACTTC. It codes for CASSPLGTRYEQYF. Drawing the rest from reference TRBV7-2 and TRBJ2-7, the complete variable domain is GAGVSQSPSNKVTEKGKDVELRCDPISGHTALYWYRQSLGQGLEFLIYFQGNSAPDKSGLPSDRFSAERTGGSVSTLTIQRTQQEDSAVYLCASSPLGTRYEQYFGPGTRLTVT.

The chain recombines TRBV5-1 with TRBJ1-2; D unresolved. There are 14 residues in the CDR3. The V end was cut by 0 bases, the J end by 4 bases, with 10 bases between. Germline V lookup: CDR1 SGHRS, CDR2 YFSETQ. The CDR3 region has the DNA TGCGCCAGCAGCTTGGGGAGTGGTATCTATGGCTACACCTTC. Translating it yields CASSLGSGIYGYTF.

This chain joins TRBV4-2 and TRBJ2-3; the match to TRBD2 covers 10 bases. Germline CDR1 LGHNA, CDR2 YNFKEQ. V was clipped by 4 bases and J by 5 bases; unmatched bases: 15. This CDR3 is 18 amino acids long. CDR3 coding DNA: TGTGCCAGCAGCCCGAGCCTAAAGCGGGGGGGATTTATAGATACGCAGTATTTT. Amino acids: CASSPSLKRGGFIDTQYF.

The V gene is TRBV12-3 or TRBV12-4, the J gene TRBJ2-2; D is perhaps TRBD1 (5 bases). The CDR3 sequence is 15 residues long. The V gene lost 2 bases and the J gene lost 5 bases, with 12 bases spanning the gap. The CDR3 DNA sequence: TGTGCCAGCAGTTTACTGGGGCATCGTACCGGGGAGCTGTTTTTT. Its translation: CASSLLGHRTGELFF.